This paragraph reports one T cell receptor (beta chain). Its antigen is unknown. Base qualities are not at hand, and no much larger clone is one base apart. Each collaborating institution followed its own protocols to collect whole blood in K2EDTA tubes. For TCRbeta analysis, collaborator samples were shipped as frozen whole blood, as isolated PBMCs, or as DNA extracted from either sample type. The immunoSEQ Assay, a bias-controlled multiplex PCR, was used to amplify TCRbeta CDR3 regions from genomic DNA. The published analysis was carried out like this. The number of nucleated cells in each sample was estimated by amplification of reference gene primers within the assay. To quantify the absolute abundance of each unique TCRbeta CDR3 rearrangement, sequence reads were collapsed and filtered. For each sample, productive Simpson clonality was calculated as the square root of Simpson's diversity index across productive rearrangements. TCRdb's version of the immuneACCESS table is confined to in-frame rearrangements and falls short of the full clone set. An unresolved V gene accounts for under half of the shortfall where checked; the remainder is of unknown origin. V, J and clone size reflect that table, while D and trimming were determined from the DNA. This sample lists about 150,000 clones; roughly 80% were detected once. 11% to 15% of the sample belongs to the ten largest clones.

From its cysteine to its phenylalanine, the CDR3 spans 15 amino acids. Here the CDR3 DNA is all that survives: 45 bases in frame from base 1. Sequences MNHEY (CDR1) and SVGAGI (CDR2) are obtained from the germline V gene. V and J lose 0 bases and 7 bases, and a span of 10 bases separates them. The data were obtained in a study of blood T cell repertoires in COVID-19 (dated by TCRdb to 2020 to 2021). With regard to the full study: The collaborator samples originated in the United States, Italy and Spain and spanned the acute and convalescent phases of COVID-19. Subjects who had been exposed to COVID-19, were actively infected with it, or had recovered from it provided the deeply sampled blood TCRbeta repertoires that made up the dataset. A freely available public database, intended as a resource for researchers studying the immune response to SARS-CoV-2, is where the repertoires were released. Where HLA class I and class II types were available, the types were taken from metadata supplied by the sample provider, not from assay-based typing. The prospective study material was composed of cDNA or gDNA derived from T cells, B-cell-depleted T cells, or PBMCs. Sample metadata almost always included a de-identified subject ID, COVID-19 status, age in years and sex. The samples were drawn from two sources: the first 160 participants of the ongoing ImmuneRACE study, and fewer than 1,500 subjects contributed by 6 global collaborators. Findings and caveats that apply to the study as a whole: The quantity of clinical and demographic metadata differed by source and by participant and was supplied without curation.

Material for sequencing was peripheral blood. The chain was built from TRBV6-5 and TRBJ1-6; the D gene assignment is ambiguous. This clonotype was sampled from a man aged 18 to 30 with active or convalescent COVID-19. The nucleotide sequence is TGTGCCAGCAGTTACTCTAGCCCTTCAAATTCACCCCTCCACTTT. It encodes CASSYSSPSNSPLHF.